The 26 T cell receptor beta chains below were found in one sample sequenced in a study of blood T cell repertoires in COVID-19. Libraries were prepared by immunoSEQ multiplex PCR; TCRdb keeps only in-frame clonotypes and omits some of them. The profile covers roughly 100,000 clones, with approximately 85% appearing a single time and 4% to 5% taken by the ten largest. Sequenced material: peripheral blood. Source of these receptors: a man in his fifties with acute or convalescent COVID-19.

V and J are TRBV29-1 and TRBJ1-2; TRBD1 aligns across 9 bases. V shed 6 bases and J 3 bases; nucleotides not matched to a gene: 5. CDR3 size: 13 residues. CDR1 and CDR2 from the germline V gene are SQVTM and ANQGSEA. The CDR3 spells CSVKQGADYGYTF. Here the CDR3 DNA reads TGCAGCGTGAAACAGGGGGCGGACTATGGCTACACCTTC.

This sequence joins TRBV24-1 and TRBJ2-3; a weak D match, TRBD1 (6 bases). CDR3 size: 15 residues. Per the germline V gene, CDR1 is KGHDR and CDR2 is SFDVKD. V was cut by 3 bases and J by 6 bases, with 15 bases left in between. The CDR3 here is CATSDTRTAPDTQYF. The CDR3 DNA reads TGTGCCACCAGTGATACGAGGACAGCTCCCGATACGCAGTATTTT.

This clone was counted once. J is TRBJ1-6 and V is TRBV18; D perhaps matches TRBD1 (5 bases). Germline CDR1 reads KGHSH; CDR2 reads LQKENI. This CDR3 contains 17 residues. V lost 6 bases to trimming and J lost 5 bases, with 20 bases between them. CDR3 bases: TGTGCCAGCTCGCCGCTGGCGGGGGATCTGAATAATTCACCCCTCCACTTT. Amino acid sequence: CASSPLAGDLNNSPLHF.

V usage is TRBV7-2 and J usage is TRBJ2-5, with 8 nucleotides matching TRBD2. The CDR3 runs 16 residues. V dropped 4 bases and J dropped 3; count of bases not matched to a gene: 10. The germline gives CDR1 SGHTA, CDR2 FQGNSA. The CDR3, as DNA: TGTGCCAGCAGCTCCACGGGGCTAGCGGGTAAAGAGACCCAGTACTTC. It is translated as CASSSTGLAGKETQYF.

The chain carries TRBV4-1 and TRBJ1-4; weak D call: TRBD1 (5 bases). The germline V gene has CDR1 MGHRA and CDR2 YSYEKL. Trimming left V 2 bases short and J 7 bases short, with 17 bases between. The CDR3 runs to 16 residues. This CDR3 is CASSQPGLEKFEKLFF. DNA for the CDR3: TGCGCCAGCAGCCAACCAGGGCTTGAAAAGTTTGAAAAACTGTTTTTT.

The rearrangement uses TRBV11-3 and TRBJ2-2, with 8 nucleotides matching TRBD1. This CDR3 spans 16 amino acids. Germline CDR1 reads SGHNT; CDR2 reads YENEEA. The J segment lost 4 bases and the V segment lost 2 bases, leaving 6 bases of the junction unmatched. The CDR3 protein is CASSLKTGVFTGELFF. CDR3 in DNA: TGTGCCAGCAGCTTAAAGACAGGGGTTTTCACCGGGGAGCTGTTTTTT. The full variable domain, with the rest looked up from reference TRBV11-3 and TRBJ2-2, is EAGVVQSPRYKIIEKKQPVAFWCNPISGHNTLYWYLQNLGQGPELLIRYENEEAVDDSQLPKDRFSAERLKGVDSTLKIQPAELGDSAVYLCASSLKTGVFTGELFFGEGSRLTVL.

This clone was picked up a small number of times. The chain combines TRBV19 with TRBJ2-3; maybe TRBD1 (5 bases). The CDR3 spans 12 residues. V lost 8 bases, J lost 5 bases, and 11 bases lay in between. From germline, CDR1 is LNHDA and CDR2 SQIVND (reference sequence). The CDR3 loop is CASGWGGDTQYF. The CDR3, as DNA: TGTGCCAGTGGATGGGGCGGAGATACGCAGTATTTT.

This sequence joins TRBV10-3 and TRBJ2-7; D perhaps matches TRBD1 (5 bases). Trimming stripped 6 bases from V and 2 bases from J, with 8 bases between. The CDR3 loop spans 12 amino acids. Germline CDR1 reads ENHRY; CDR2 reads SYGVKD. The CDR3 loop is CAISPGPYEQYF. The CDR3 bases are TGTGCCATCAGCCCAGGGCCCTACGAGCAGTACTTC.

The CDR3 loop is CASSLQGTQYF. The CDR3 DNA sequence: TGTGCCAGCAGCTTACAGGGTACGCAGTATTTT. The rearrangement links TRBV5-6 to TRBJ2-3; weak D call: TRBD1 (6 bases). The CDR3 length is 11 residues. Trimming left V 2 bases short and J 8 bases short, with 6 bases between. CDR1 and CDR2 (germline): SGHDT, YYEEEE.

The chain carries TRBV2 and TRBJ1-4; D is undetermined. V lost 6 bases and J lost 6, with 11 bases in between. The CDR3 sequence is 13 residues long. Germline lookup yields CDR1 SNHLY and CDR2 FYNNEI. The DNA for the CDR3 is TGTGCCAGCAGCGTAAATGTCTATGAAAAACTGTTTTTT. Residues: CASSVNVYEKLFF.

Concerning this clone: At one boundary the junction diverges from the germline segment, which might be a read error. The chain joins TRBV7-8 to TRBJ1-3; D gene unclear. The CDR3 is 14 residues long. CDR1 is SGHVS and CDR2 is FQNEAQ in the germline V gene. This CDR3 reads CASSLGGSGSTIYF. The CDR3 DNA reads TGTGCCAGCAGCTTAGGCGGCTCTGGAAGCACCATATATTTT.

The chain uses TRBV29-1 and TRBJ2-7; D might be TRBD1 (6 bases). Per the germline V gene, CDR1 is SQVTM and CDR2 is ANQGSEA. The CDR3 spans 11 residues. The V end was cut by 5 bases, the J end by 6 bases, with 11 bases between. The CDR3 bases are TGCAGCGTTCCACAGGGACCCGAGCAGTACTTC. Protein: CSVPQGPEQYF.

This clone was seen only once. This chain uses TRBV7-8 with TRBJ1-1; 8 bases fit TRBD1. The CDR3 sequence is 13 residues long. The germline gives CDR1 SGHVS, CDR2 FQNEAQ. J gave up 4 bases and V 7 bases, and 5 bases lay outside the gene matches. CDR3 protein: CASTRTGPTEAFF. CDR3 bases: TGTGCCAGCACCCGGACAGGGCCCACTGAAGCTTTCTTT.

V gene TRBV5-6 combines with J gene TRBJ2-7; TRBD2 matches at 10 bases. Germline values: CDR1 SGHDT, CDR2 YYEEEE. The ends lost 2 bases at V and 3 bases at J; junction bases unmatched: 2. The CDR3 is 14 residues long. The CDR3 loop reads CASSFGTSDYEQYF. In DNA form, the CDR3 reads TGTGCCAGCAGCTTTGGGACTAGCGACTACGAGCAGTACTTC.

This chain links TRBV2 with TRBJ2-7; TRBD1 agrees at 11 bases. Looked up from germline, CDR1 is SNHLY and CDR2 is FYNNEI. After removal of 7 bases from V and 9 bases from J, the junction contained 8 bases not matched to a gene. There are 13 residues in the CDR3. The CDR3 bases are TGTGCCAGCAAAGGGGGACAGGGGGAGGTGCAGTACTTC. Protein sequence: CASKGGQGEVQYF.

A few counts support this clone. V is TRBV4-1 and J is TRBJ1-2, with D perhaps matching TRBD1 (6 bases). The CDR3 has 15 amino acids. V was cut by 0 bases and J by 3 bases, with 11 bases left in between. Per the germline V gene, CDR1 is MGHRA and CDR2 is YSYEKL. CDR3 loop: CASSQDVGGDYGYTF. Here the CDR3 DNA reads TGCGCCAGCAGCCAAGATGTAGGGGGAGACTATGGCTACACCTTC.

The CDR3 region is CASSFMASGTDTQYF. CDR3 DNA sequence: TGTGCCAGCAGCTTTATGGCGAGCGGCACAGATACGCAGTATTTT. The chain recombines TRBV7-2 with TRBJ2-3, with D uncertain. Trimming left V 3 bases short and J 1 base short, with 11 bases between. CDR1 and CDR2 (germline): SGHTA, FQGNSA. The CDR3 is 15 residues long.

This clone was seen a single time. The chain has TRBV19 and TRBJ1-5, with D perhaps TRBD1 (6 bases). V was pared by 7 bases and J by 4 bases, with 14 bases between. Germline V lookup: CDR1 LNHDA, CDR2 SQIVND (reference sequence). CDR3 size: 14 residues. Written as DNA, the CDR3 is TGTGCCAGTATGGGGGGGGCAGGAAATCAGCCCCAGCATTTT. Protein: CASMGGAGNQPQHF.

CDR3 residues: CASSREYNEQFF. The CDR3 nucleotides are TGTGCCAGCAGCCGGGAGTACAATGAGCAGTTCTTC. The V and J genes are TRBV12-3 or TRBV12-4 and TRBJ2-1; D perhaps matches TRBD2 (6 bases). V was shortened by 6 bases and J by 4 bases, with 7 bases between the two germline ends. This CDR3 is built from 12 residues.

The chain uses TRBV6-4 and TRBJ1-6, with D unclear. The germline gives CDR1 MRHNA, CDR2 SNTAGT. This CDR3 contains 14 residues. The V end was cut by 2 bases, the J end by 5 bases, with 7 bases between. For the CDR3, the DNA is TGTGCCAGCAGTGACGGGCAGGATAATTCACCCCTCCACTTT. Translating gives CASSDGQDNSPLHF.

A remark on this clone: The sample has other DNA sequences that encode this CDR3 too. DNA of the CDR3: TGTGCCAGTAGTATCTCCCCGAACACTGAAGCTTTCTTT. Encoded protein: CASSISPNTEAFF. The chain combines TRBV19 with TRBJ1-1; D ambiguous. The germline V gene encodes CDR1 LNHDA and CDR2 SQIVND (reference sequence). Trimming shortened V by 3 bases and J by 1 base, and 6 bases separated the two germline ends. The CDR3 spans 13 residues. Filled out from reference TRBV19 and TRBJ1-1, the complete variable domain reads DGGITQSPKYLFRKEGQNVTLSCEQNLNHDAMYWYRQDPGQGLRLIYYSQIVNDFQKGDIAEGYSVSREKKESFPLTVTSAQKNPTAFYLCASSISPNTEAFFGQGTRLTVV.

The J gene is TRBJ1-5, the V gene TRBV2; D might be TRBD1 (6 bases). Trimming took off 8 bases at V and 2 bases at J, with 10 bases between the two ends. This CDR3 region has 13 residues. Germline CDR1 SNHLY, CDR2 FYNNEI. CDR3 sequence reads: CASEQGGNQPQHF. The CDR3, as DNA: TGTGCCAGCGAACAGGGCGGCAATCAGCCCCAGCATTTT.

The V gene is TRBV4-1, the J gene TRBJ2-3; possibly TRBD2 for D (5 bases). V dropped 0 bases and J dropped 4 bases, with 8 bases sitting between them. Germline CDR1 and CDR2: MGHRA and YSYEKL. The CDR3 is 14 residues long. The CDR3 region has the DNA TGCGCCAGCAGCCAAGAAGGAGGCGCAGATACGCAGTATTTT. It is translated as CASSQEGGADTQYF.

V gene TRBV6-5 combines with J gene TRBJ2-7; D call uncertain. The V end lost 4 bases, the J end lost 3 bases, and 10 bases lay between the germline ends. The germline V gene encodes CDR1 MNHEY and CDR2 SVGAGI. The CDR3 contains 13 residues. The chain's CDR3 is CASSSQAYYEQYF. CDR3 nucleotides: TGTGCCAGCAGTTCCCAGGCTTACTACGAGCAGTACTTC.

The gene calls are TRBV6-1 and TRBJ2-1, with TRBD1 identical over 8 bases. CDR1 MNHNS and CDR2 SASEGT come from the germline V gene. J gave up 3 bases and V 4 bases, and 17 bases lay outside the gene matches. The CDR3 consists of 19 residues. The CDR3 loop is CASSATDRGTVIIYNEQFF. DNA of the CDR3: TGTGCCAGCAGTGCCACCGACAGGGGTACCGTCATCATCTACAATGAGCAGTTCTTC.

This clone was observed a single time. This sequence joins TRBV28 and TRBJ1-5, with D tentatively TRBD1 (5 bases). Germline V CDR1 and CDR2: MDHEN, SYDVKM. V lost 1 base to trimming and J lost 7 bases, with 8 bases between them. The CDR3 sequence is 13 residues long. This CDR3 reads CASSLSGRQPQHF. In DNA, the CDR3 is TGTGCCAGCAGTTTATCAGGGAGGCAGCCCCAGCATTTT. The full variable domain, rest sourced from reference TRBV28 and TRBJ1-5, is DVKVTQSSRYLVKRTGEKVFLECVQDMDHENMFWYRQDPGLGLRLIYFSYDVKMKEKGDIPEGYSVSREKKERFSLILESASTNQTSMYLCASSLSGRQPQHFGDGTRLSIL.